This entry concerns a single TCR beta chain. Random hexamers primed reverse transcription of 0.5 to 1 ug RNA. TCRdb ran MiXCR on the immunoSEQ multiplex PCR reads and lists one entry per CDR3 protein. The repertoire consists of 250,000 to 350,000 distinct CDR3 sequences, with approximately 90% occurring once and the leading ten covering about 0.07%. The CDR3 is made up of 13 amino acids. The germline V and J ends were trimmed by 6 bases and 0 bases, with 9 bases remaining between them. High-throughput TCR beta sequencing covered peripheral CD8+ and CD4+ T cells. TEMRA cells were enriched by FACS, while CD8+ and CD4+ T cells were obtained through a negative isolation that was performed magnetically. This entry belongs to a study of CD8 T cells in Susac syndrome.

The J gene is TRBJ2-7, the V gene TRBV12-3 or TRBV12-4, with D uncertain. Sample: CD4+ T cells from PBMCs. The receptor comes from a human donor with multiple sclerosis. The CDR3 DNA is TGTGCCAGCAGCTCGGAAAGCTCCTACGAGCAGTACTTC. This gives the protein CASSSESSYEQYF.